This passage covers 10 T cell receptor beta chains from one sample sequenced in a study of blood T cells in healthy people across ages. Then a second PCR, running about 6 to 12 cycles, was carried out with a sample-barcoded 5' primer and a J-beta primer mix. Each CDR3 protein is one row after TCRdb ran MiXCR on the 5' RACE reads. The table records fewer than 700,000 distinct CDR3 sequences, around 43% of them present only once. Input material: blood. These TCRs come from a man aged 80 or over in good health.

This clonotype has a count of ten or more. The chain combines TRBV7-2 with TRBJ2-7, with D possibly matching TRBD1 (6 bases). This CDR3 has 14 amino acids. CDR1 is SGHTA and CDR2 is FQGNSA in the germline V gene. Trimming took 5 bases from V and 3 from J, leaving 14 bases between them. CDR3 in DNA: TGTGCCAGCAGCCCCAACAGGGATTTCTACGAGCAGTACTTC. It yields the protein CASSPNRDFYEQYF.

The chain is built from TRBV6-2 or TRBV6-3 and TRBJ2-2; TRBD1 matches at 9 bases. Germline assignment: CDR1 MNHEY and CDR2 SVGEGT. The CDR3 has 15 residues. Trimming took 7 bases from V and 4 from J; bases not matched to a gene: 7. CDR3 nucleotide sequence: TGTGCCAGCATGAACAGGGGGCGAGTCACCGGGGAGCTGTTTTTT. Its protein product is CASMNRGRVTGELFF.

V and J are TRBV12-3 or TRBV12-4 and TRBJ1-3; D might be TRBD1 (5 bases). This CDR3 is 16 amino acids long. Trimming took off 2 bases at V and 2 bases at J, with 13 bases between the two ends. In DNA form, the CDR3 reads TGTGCCAGCAGTTTATCAAGAGTGGGGGCTGGAAACACCATATATTTT. The encoded protein is CASSLSRVGAGNTIYF.

V gene TRBV6-6 combines with J gene TRBJ1-1, with D tentatively TRBD1 (6 bases). Trimming took 6 bases from V and 3 from J, leaving 20 bases between them. From germline, CDR1 is MNHNY and CDR2 SVGAGI (reference sequence). The CDR3 loop spans 16 amino acids. The CDR3 loop reads CASSSTGLSKYTEAFF. In DNA form, the CDR3 reads TGTGCCAGCAGCTCTACAGGGTTGTCTAAGTACACTGAAGCTTTCTTT.

In its sample, this clonotype was seen a few times. The J gene is TRBJ1-2, the V gene TRBV20-1; 9 nucleotides align to TRBD1. CDR3 length: 13 amino acids. V lost 6 bases to trimming and J lost 13 bases; unmatched junction nucleotides: 15. Germline assignment: CDR1 DFQATT and CDR2 SNEGSKA (reference sequence). The CDR3, as DNA: TGCAGTGCCACCCCCGGACAGGGGAGAGTCGGCACCTTC. It specifies CSATPGQGRVGTF.

This clonotype was picked up many times. The rearrangement uses TRBV10-3 and TRBJ2-7; 8 bases are shared with TRBD2. J was trimmed by 7 bases and V by 2 bases; bases with no gene match: 10. CDR1 is ENHRY, CDR2 SYGVKD, per germline. The CDR3 consists of 15 residues. The CDR3 DNA reads as TGTGCCATCAGTGAGGGGGCGGGAGGTCTGGGAGAGCAGTACTTC. Protein product: CAISEGAGGLGEQYF.

A single count supports this clonotype. The genes are TRBV25-1 and TRBJ1-2; TRBD1 matches 8 bases. Germline lookup yields CDR1 MGHDK and CDR2 SYGVNS. The CDR3 runs to 13 residues. The V segment lost 3 bases and the J segment 8 bases; nucleotides outside the gene matches: 5. CDR3 region: CASSEDRAAGYTF. CDR3 nucleotides: TGTGCCAGCAGTGAGGACAGGGCGGCGGGCTACACCTTC.

This clonotype has more than one count but fewer than ten. This chain uses TRBV20-1 with TRBJ2-7; 8 nucleotides match TRBD2. The germline V gene encodes CDR1 DFQATT and CDR2 SNEGSKA (reference sequence). This CDR3 is built from 14 residues. V shed 2 bases and J 2 bases; nucleotides not matched to a gene: 5. The CDR3 coding sequence is TGCAGTGCTAGACGACTAGCGTCCCCCTACGAGCAGTACTTC. Translating it yields CSARRLASPYEQYF.

The J gene is TRBJ1-5, the V gene TRBV20-1; 7 bases line up with TRBD1. CDR1 and CDR2 from the germline V gene are DFQATT and SNEGSKA (reference sequence). The ends lost 3 bases at V and 2 bases at J; junction bases unmatched: 4. The CDR3 consists of 14 residues. DNA of the CDR3: TGCAGTGCTAGGGGACAGCGAGGCAATCAGCCCCAGCATTTT. It encodes CSARGQRGNQPQHF.

This sequence joins TRBV7-6 and TRBJ1-6, with 8 nucleotides matching TRBD1. The CDR3 loop spans 14 amino acids. The germline V gene has CDR1 SGHVS and CDR2 FNYEAQ. The V and J ends lost 5 bases and 8 bases, in that order; junction bases with no gene match: 5. The CDR3 sequence: CASSRQGKDSPLHF. The CDR3, as DNA: TGTGCCAGCAGCAGACAGGGGAAGGATTCACCCCTCCACTTT.